What follows describes a single T cell receptor beta chain. This sample stems from a study of shared clonotypes between healthy human individuals. Naive CD8 isolation took CD45RO-negative cells positively selected for CCR7 and excluded terminally differentiated effector memory CD45RA+ cells. Clones were read by immunoSEQ multiplex PCR, and TCRdb kept only the in-frame ones, dropping some. The sample records some 600,000 clones, about 95% being singletons. V lost 6 bases to trimming and J lost 0 bases, with 9 bases between them. CDR1 SNHLY and CDR2 FYNNEI come from the germline V gene. The CDR3 has 13 amino acids.

The chain recombines TRBV2 with TRBJ2-7; D not certain. Sequences were obtained from naive CD8+ T cells sorted from blood. The clonotype originates from a woman aged 25 to 39 in good health. CDR3 residues: CASRPDRSYEQYF. CDR3 DNA sequence: TGTGCCAGCAGGCCGGACCGCTCCTACGAGCAGTACTTC.